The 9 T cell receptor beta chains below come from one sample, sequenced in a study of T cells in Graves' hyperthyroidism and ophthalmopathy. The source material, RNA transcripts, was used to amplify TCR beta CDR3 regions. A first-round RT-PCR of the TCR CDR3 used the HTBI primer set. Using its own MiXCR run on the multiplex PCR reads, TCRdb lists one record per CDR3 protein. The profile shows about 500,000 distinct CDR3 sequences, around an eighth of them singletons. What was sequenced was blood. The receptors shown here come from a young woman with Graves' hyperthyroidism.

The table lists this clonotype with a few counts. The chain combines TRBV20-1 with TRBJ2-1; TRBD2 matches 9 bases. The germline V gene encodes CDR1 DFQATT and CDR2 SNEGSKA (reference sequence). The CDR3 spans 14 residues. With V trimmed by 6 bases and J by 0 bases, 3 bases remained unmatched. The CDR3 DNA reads TGCAGTGCCCCACTAGCGGGCTCCTACAATGAGCAGTTCTTC. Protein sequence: CSAPLAGSYNEQFF.

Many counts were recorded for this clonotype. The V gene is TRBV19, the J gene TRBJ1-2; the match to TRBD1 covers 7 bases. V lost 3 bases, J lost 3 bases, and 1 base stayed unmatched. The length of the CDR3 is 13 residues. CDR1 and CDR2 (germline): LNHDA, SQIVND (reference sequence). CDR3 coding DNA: TGTGCCAGTAGTATGGGGACAGACTATGGCTACACCTTC. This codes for CASSMGTDYGYTF. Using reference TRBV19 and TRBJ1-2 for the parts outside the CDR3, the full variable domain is DGGITQSPKYLFRKEGQNVTLSCEQNLNHDAMYWYRQDPGQGLRLIYYSQIVNDFQKGDIAEGYSVSREKKESFPLTVTSAQKNPTAFYLCASSMGTDYGYTFGSGTRLTVV.

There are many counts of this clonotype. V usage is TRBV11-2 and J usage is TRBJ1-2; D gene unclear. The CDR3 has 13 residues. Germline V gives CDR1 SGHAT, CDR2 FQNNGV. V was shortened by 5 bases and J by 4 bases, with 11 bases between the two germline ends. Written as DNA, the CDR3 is TGTGCCAGCAGCCCCGTGGCGGGCTATGGCTACACCTTC. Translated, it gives CASSPVAGYGYTF.

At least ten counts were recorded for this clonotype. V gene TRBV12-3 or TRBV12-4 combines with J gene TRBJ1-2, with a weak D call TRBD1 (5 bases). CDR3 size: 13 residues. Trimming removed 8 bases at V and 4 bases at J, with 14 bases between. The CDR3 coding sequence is TGTGCCAGCTCAGTTCCCGGGGGCTATGGCTACACCTTC. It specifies CASSVPGGYGYTF.

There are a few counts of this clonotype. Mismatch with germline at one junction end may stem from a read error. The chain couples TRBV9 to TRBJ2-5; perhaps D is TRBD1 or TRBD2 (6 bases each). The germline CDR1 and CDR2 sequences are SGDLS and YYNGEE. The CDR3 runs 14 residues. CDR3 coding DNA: TGTGCCGGCAGCGTAGGGGGAGGTCAAGAGACCCAGTACTTC. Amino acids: CAGSVGGGQETQYF.

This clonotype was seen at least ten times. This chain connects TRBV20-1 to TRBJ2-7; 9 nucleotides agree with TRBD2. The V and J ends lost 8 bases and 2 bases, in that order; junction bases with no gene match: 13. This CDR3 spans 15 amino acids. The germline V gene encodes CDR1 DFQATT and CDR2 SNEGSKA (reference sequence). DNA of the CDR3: TGCAGTCCAAGCGGGTCTAGCGGGGTTACCTACGAGCAGTACTTC. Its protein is CSPSGSSGVTYEQYF.

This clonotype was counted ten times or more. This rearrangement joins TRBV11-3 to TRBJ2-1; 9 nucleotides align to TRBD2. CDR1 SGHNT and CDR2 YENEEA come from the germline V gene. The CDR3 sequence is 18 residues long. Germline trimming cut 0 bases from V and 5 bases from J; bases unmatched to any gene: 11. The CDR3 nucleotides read TGTGCCAGCAGCTTAGACTGGGTTAGGACTAGCGCAAACAATGAGCAGTTCTTC. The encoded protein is CASSLDWVRTSANNEQFF.

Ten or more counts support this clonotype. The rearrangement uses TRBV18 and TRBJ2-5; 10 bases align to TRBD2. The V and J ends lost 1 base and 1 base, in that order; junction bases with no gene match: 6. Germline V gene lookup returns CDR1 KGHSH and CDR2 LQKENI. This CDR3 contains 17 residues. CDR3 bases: TGTGCCAGCTCACCACGGCTAGCGGGAGTTAGCCAAGAGACCCAGTACTTC. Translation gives CASSPRLAGVSQETQYF.

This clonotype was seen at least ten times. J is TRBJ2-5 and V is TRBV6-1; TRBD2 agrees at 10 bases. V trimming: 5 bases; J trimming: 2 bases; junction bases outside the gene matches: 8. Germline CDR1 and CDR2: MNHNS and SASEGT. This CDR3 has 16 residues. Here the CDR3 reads CASSQPRTSGQETQYF. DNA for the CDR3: TGTGCCAGCAGTCAGCCACGGACTAGCGGACAAGAGACCCAGTACTTC.